This T cell receptor beta chain was identified in a study of T cell responses to AZD1222 COVID-19 vaccine. Study context: It was second doses at about 4 or about 12 weeks that were pooled.

This table comes from immunoSEQ multiplex PCR, and its TCRdb copy is limited to in-frame clones, with some not included. The table shows approximately 150,000 clones, with 91% occurring only once. To note about this clone: Its antigen is not known.

Germline V CDR1 and CDR2: LNHDA, SQIVND (reference sequence). V was pared by 5 bases and J by 3 bases, with 7 bases between. The CDR3 has 12 amino acids. Study results and caveats: Just a handful of people given AZD1222 tested seropositive at baseline. The donor group comprised mostly white British people and more females; the analysis possibly underestimated clonal diversity.

This chain links TRBV19 with TRBJ1-1; D gene uncertain. This clonotype originated in an adult in good health. This specimen consisted of peripheral blood, obtained on day 0 of AZD1222 vaccination. CDR3 sequence reads: CASSLTYTEAFF. The CDR3 bases are TGTGCCAGTAGTCTGACTTACACTGAAGCTTTCTTT. The full variable domain, with the rest looked up from reference TRBV19 and TRBJ1-1, is DGGITQSPKYLFRKEGQNVTLSCEQNLNHDAMYWYRQDPGQGLRLIYYSQIVNDFQKGDIAEGYSVSREKKESFPLTVTSAQKNPTAFYLCASSLTYTEAFFGQGTRLTVV.